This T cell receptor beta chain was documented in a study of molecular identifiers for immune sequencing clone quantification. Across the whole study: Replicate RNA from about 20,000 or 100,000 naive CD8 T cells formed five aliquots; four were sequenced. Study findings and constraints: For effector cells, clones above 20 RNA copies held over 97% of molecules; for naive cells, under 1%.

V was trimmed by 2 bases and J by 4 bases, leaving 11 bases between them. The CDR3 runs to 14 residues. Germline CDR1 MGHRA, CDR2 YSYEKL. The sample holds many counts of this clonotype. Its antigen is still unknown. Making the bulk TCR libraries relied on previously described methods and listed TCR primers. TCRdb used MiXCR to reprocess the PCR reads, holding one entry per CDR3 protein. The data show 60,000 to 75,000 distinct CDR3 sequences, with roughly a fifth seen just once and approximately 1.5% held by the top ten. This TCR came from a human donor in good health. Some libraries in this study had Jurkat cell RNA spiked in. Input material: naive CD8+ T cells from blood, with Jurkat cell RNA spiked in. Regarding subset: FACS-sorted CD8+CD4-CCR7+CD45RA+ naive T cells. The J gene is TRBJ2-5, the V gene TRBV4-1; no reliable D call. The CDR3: CASSQPPGRETQYF. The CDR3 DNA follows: TGCGCCAGCAGCCAACCCCCTGGTCGAGAGACCCAGTACTTC.